Below, 26 T cell receptor beta chains from the same sample are listed, as sequenced in a study of blood T cells in healthy people across ages. Sample-barcoded 5' priming and a J-beta primer mix drove a second PCR of roughly 7 to 11 cycles. MiXCR, run by TCRdb on the 5' RACE reads, gives a single entry per CDR3 protein. The profile shows about 1.8 million distinct CDR3 sequences, roughly 52% of them singletons. Sequencing was done on a sample of blood. The receptors originated from a woman aged 35 to 49 in good health.

The CDR3 DNA reads TGCAGTGCTAGAGATCTCCTAGGGGGACAGGTCGTTGGCTACACCTTC. This sequence encodes CSARDLLGGQVVGYTF. The chain is built from TRBV20-1 and TRBJ1-2; TRBD1 agrees at 8 bases. This CDR3 contains 16 residues. V shed 0 bases and J 7 bases; nucleotides not matched to a gene: 13. Per germline, CDR1 DFQATT and CDR2 SNEGSKA (reference sequence).

On this clonotype: One end of the junction fails to match germline, which may point to a read error. The chain employs TRBV4-3 and TRBJ2-1; TRBD1 matches 7 bases. The CDR3 runs 15 residues. In germline, CDR1 is LGHNA, CDR2 YSLEER. CDR3 nucleotides: TGCGCCAGCAGCCAAGAAGGGGGCACCTACAAGGAGCAGTTCTTC. Translation gives CASSQEGGTYKEQFF.

A few counts support this clonotype. CDR3 amino acids: CASSYSTGNGYTF. The CDR3 DNA reads TGTGCCAGCAGTTACTCGACAGGGAATGGCTACACCTTC. The genes are TRBV6-5 and TRBJ1-2; 7 nucleotides line up with TRBD1. V was clipped by 0 bases and J by 6 bases; unmatched bases: 1. This CDR3 contains 13 residues. Germline CDR1 reads MNHEY; CDR2 reads SVGAGI.

The chain has TRBV27 and TRBJ1-2; 7 nucleotides align to TRBD1. The CDR3 contains 13 residues. Germline V gene lookup returns CDR1 MNHEY and CDR2 SMNVEV (reference sequence). The V segment lost 3 bases and the J segment 10 bases; nucleotides outside the gene matches: 8. The CDR3, as DNA: TGTGCCAGCAGTTTCAGACAGGGTGGTCTCTACACCTTC. Encoded protein: CASSFRQGGLYTF.

In its sample, this clonotype was seen a few times. This chain connects TRBV29-1 to TRBJ2-5; D remains ambiguous. The CDR3 covers 11 residues. Germline V gene sequence: CDR1 SQVTM, CDR2 ANQGSEA. Trimming took off 1 base at V and 9 bases at J, with 9 bases between the two ends. CDR3 nucleotides: TGCAGCGTTGAAGGGGCATTAGCCCAGTACTTC. Its protein product is CSVEGALAQYF.

This chain joins TRBV7-9 and TRBJ2-6; no definite D call. V was shortened by 7 bases and J by 1 base, with 14 bases between the two germline ends. The germline gives CDR1 SEHNR, CDR2 FQNEAQ (reference sequence). The CDR3 sequence is 16 residues long. In nucleotides, the CDR3 is TGTGCCAGCATCCGAGATCTTACATCTGGGGCCAACGTCCTGACTTTC. Encoded protein: CASIRDLTSGANVLTF. Supplemented by reference TRBV7-9 and TRBJ2-6, the full variable domain reads DTGVSQNPRHKITKRGQNVTFRCDPISEHNRLYWYRQTLGQGPEFLTYFQNEAQLEKSRLLSDRFSAERPKGSFSTLEIQRTEQGDSAMYLCASIRDLTSGANVLTFGAGSRLTVL.

This clonotype was picked up a small number of times. The V and J genes are TRBV7-2 and TRBJ1-6; TRBD1 matches at 7 bases. Trimming took 4 bases from V and 4 from J; bases not matched to a gene: 7. Germline assignment: CDR1 SGHTA and CDR2 FQGNSA. The CDR3 runs 16 residues. The CDR3 coding sequence is TGTGCCAGCAGCTCATCAGGGGGGACGTATAATTCACCCCTCCACTTT. Protein product: CASSSSGGTYNSPLHF.

Only a few counts were recorded for this clonotype. The V gene is TRBV29-1, the J gene TRBJ2-3; TRBD2 matches at 10 bases. Trimming cost V 3 bases and J 0 bases; bases outside gene matches: 6. This CDR3 region has 16 residues. Germline CDR1 SQVTM, CDR2 ANQGSEA. The CDR3 sequence is CSVEGSGGSSTDTQYF. The CDR3 nucleotides are TGCAGCGTTGAGGGTAGCGGGGGGTCTAGCACAGATACGCAGTATTTT.

The rearrangement joins TRBV7-2 to TRBJ2-5; 8 positions agree with TRBD2. The closer fit of TRBJ2-1 to the DNA end suggests the J call may be wrong. Looked up from germline, CDR1 is SGHTA and CDR2 is FQGNSA. The CDR3 length is 14 residues. In nucleotides, the CDR3 is TGTGCCAGCAGTCGGGGGGGTTCTCAAGAGACCCAGTTCTTC. This translates into CASSRGGSQETQFF.

CDR3 residues: CSAFIDTQYF. In DNA form, the CDR3 reads TGCAGTGCTTTTATAGATACGCAGTATTTT. The rearrangement links TRBV20-1 to TRBJ2-3, with D hard to call. V was pared by 5 bases and J by 5 bases, with 5 bases between. The CDR3 extends over 10 amino acids. Germline lookup yields CDR1 DFQATT and CDR2 SNEGSKA (reference sequence).

The sample holds a few counts of this clonotype. The gene calls are TRBV4-3 and TRBJ1-2; TRBD1 agrees at 8 bases. Germline V gene data show CDR1 as LGHNA and CDR2 as YSLEER. The length of the CDR3 is 16 residues. After removal of 4 bases from V and 6 bases from J, the junction contained 13 bases not matched to a gene. The chain's CDR3 is CASSPWGQVPSHGYTF. The CDR3 DNA follows: TGCGCCAGCAGCCCTTGGGGACAGGTCCCCAGCCATGGCTACACCTTC.

This rearrangement joins TRBV7-2 to TRBJ2-5; D is perhaps TRBD1 or TRBD2 (5 bases each). Trimming stripped 3 bases from V and 2 bases from J, with 13 bases between. Germline V gene sequence: CDR1 SGHTA, CDR2 FQGNSA. There are 15 residues in the CDR3. CDR3 DNA sequence: TGTGCCAGCAGCTTTGATACGGGACGACAAGAGACCCAGTACTTC. Protein product: CASSFDTGRQETQYF.

This clonotype was found a few times. V usage is TRBV7-9 and J usage is TRBJ2-6, with 10 bases fitting TRBD1. V shed 8 bases and J 0 bases; nucleotides not matched to a gene: 4. CDR1 SEHNR and CDR2 FQNEAQ come from the germline V gene (reference sequence). CDR3 length: 16 amino acids. In nucleotides, the CDR3 is TGTGCCAGCGACAGGGGGCTAAGCTCTGGGGCCAACGTCCTGACTTTC. Translation: CASDRGLSSGANVLTF.

The rearrangement uses TRBV6-1 and TRBJ2-5; tentatively, D is TRBD2 (6 bases). The CDR3 is 13 residues long. Germline loops: CDR1 MNHNS, CDR2 SASEGT. Trimming removed 7 bases at V and 1 base at J, with 10 bases between. This CDR3 reads CASTRTIQETQYF. The CDR3 coding sequence is TGTGCCAGCACCAGGACTATCCAAGAGACCCAGTACTTC.

The chain is built from TRBV20-1 and TRBJ2-1; 7 nucleotides line up with TRBD2. The germline CDR1 and CDR2 sequences are DFQATT and SNEGSKA (reference sequence). The CDR3 loop spans 15 amino acids. V was clipped by 1 base and J by 3 bases; unmatched bases: 6. The CDR3 reads CSARAGLQNYNEQFF. The CDR3 DNA is TGCAGTGCTAGAGCGGGACTACAGAACTACAATGAGCAGTTCTTC.

The chain is built from TRBV4-1 and TRBJ2-3; 12 bases are shared with TRBD2. The V gene's germline CDR1 is MGHRA and CDR2 YSYEKL. Germline trimming cut 1 base from V and 4 bases from J; bases unmatched to any gene: 15. This CDR3 has 20 amino acids. The CDR3 bases are TGCGCCAGCAGCCAAGGTCTGAGTCTAGCGGGGGGGTCTCCCGCAGATACGCAGTATTTT. Translating it yields CASSQGLSLAGGSPADTQYF.

This clonotype was seen a handful of times. The chain joins TRBV5-6 to TRBJ2-3, with D perhaps given as TRBD1 or TRBD2 (5 bases each). CDR1 is SGHDT, CDR2 YYEEEE, per germline. The CDR3 is made up of 16 amino acids. Trimming removed 3 bases at V and 0 bases at J, with 14 bases between. Here the CDR3 DNA reads TGTGCCAGCAGCTCTCTCGGGGACGATAGCACAGATACGCAGTATTTT. As protein: CASSSLGDDSTDTQYF.

This clonotype occurred a few times. The V and J genes are TRBV7-2 and TRBJ2-4, with 9 bases fitting TRBD2. In germline, CDR1 is SGHTA, CDR2 FQGNSA. V lost 5 bases, J lost 8 bases, and 16 bases stayed unmatched. The CDR3 consists of 17 residues. CDR3 sequence: CASSPNRGVAGVDIQYF. CDR3 in DNA: TGTGCCAGCAGCCCGAATAGAGGGGTAGCGGGGGTTGACATTCAGTACTTC. The complete variable domain, with remaining parts taken from reference TRBV7-2 and TRBJ2-4, reads GAGVSQSPSNKVTEKGKDVELRCDPISGHTALYWYRQSLGQGLEFLIYFQGNSAPDKSGLPSDRFSAERTGGSVSTLTIQRTQQEDSAVYLCASSPNRGVAGVDIQYFGAGTRLSVL.

V is TRBV20-1 and J is TRBJ2-7; TRBD1 aligns across 9 bases. V was clipped by 2 bases and J by 6 bases; unmatched bases: 11. The CDR3 is made up of 15 amino acids. CDR1 and CDR2 from the germline V gene are DFQATT and SNEGSKA (reference sequence). The CDR3 is CSARPGTGWLGEQYF. The CDR3 DNA is TGCAGTGCTAGACCCGGGACAGGGTGGTTGGGCGAGCAGTACTTC.

This clonotype was seen only a few times. V usage is TRBV7-9 and J usage is TRBJ1-2, with TRBD1 matching over 9 bases. V lost 5 bases and J lost 6; bases outside the gene matches: 7. Per germline, CDR1 SEHNR and CDR2 FQNEAQ (reference sequence). The CDR3 contains 14 residues. The DNA for the CDR3 is TGTGCCAGCAGCCAAACAGGGGGCAGGAATGGCTACACCTTC. This codes for CASSQTGGRNGYTF.

The V call is TRBV6-5, the J call TRBJ2-1; the match to TRBD2 covers 9 bases. The CDR3 length is 15 residues. CDR1 and CDR2 (germline): MNHEY, SVGAGI. Losses at the gene ends were 7 bases for V and 8 bases for J; bases not matched to a gene: 12. DNA for the CDR3: TGTGCCAGCATCTACACCGGGGCGGGAGGGTATGAGCAGTTCTTC. It codes for CASIYTGAGGYEQFF.

This clonotype was detected only a few times. The chain carries TRBV28 and TRBJ2-3; D remains ambiguous. V lost 2 bases to trimming and J lost 2 bases, with 17 bases between them. Germline V gives CDR1 MDHEN, CDR2 SYDVKM. This CDR3 contains 17 residues. The CDR3 bases are TGTGCCAGCAGTTTACGTACACGTAGCTCCTTCACAGATACGCAGTATTTT. Translation: CASSLRTRSSFTDTQYF.

The rearrangement uses TRBV12-3 or TRBV12-4 and TRBJ2-3; the match to TRBD1 covers 7 bases. V lost 6 bases, J lost 6 bases, and 15 bases stayed unmatched. The CDR3 loop spans 16 amino acids. The CDR3 here is CASSPRQDRVSDTQYF. CDR3 DNA sequence: TGTGCCAGCAGCCCCAGACAAGACAGGGTATCGGATACGCAGTATTTT.

V is TRBV5-1 and J is TRBJ2-4; a weak D match, TRBD2 (5 bases). Germline loops: CDR1 SGHRS, CDR2 YFSETQ. V lost 7 bases, J lost 0 bases, and 14 bases lay in between. The CDR3 totals 15 residues. CDR3 residues: CASQDGGLAKNIQYF. CDR3 nucleotides: TGCGCCAGCCAGGACGGCGGACTAGCCAAAAACATTCAGTACTTC.

This rearrangement joins TRBV20-1 to TRBJ1-5; perhaps TRBD1 as D (5 bases). Germline lookup yields CDR1 DFQATT and CDR2 SNEGSKA (reference sequence). The CDR3 length is 15 residues. V lost 0 bases to trimming and J lost 2 bases, with 11 bases between them. The CDR3: CSARDLPGGNQPQHF. The CDR3, as DNA: TGCAGTGCTAGAGATCTACCGGGGGGCAATCAGCCCCAGCATTTT.

The genes are TRBV29-1 and TRBJ1-1; 7 positions agree with TRBD1. The V gene's germline CDR1 is SQVTM and CDR2 ANQGSEA. V lost 5 bases, J lost 1 base, and 4 bases stayed unmatched. The CDR3 has 13 amino acids. CDR3 nucleotide sequence: TGCAGCGTTAGAGACAGGGCGAACACTGAAGCTTTCTTT. It yields the protein CSVRDRANTEAFF.